A single TCR beta chain is shown here with its context. Its antigen is undetermined. The CDR3 is 17 residues long. Between the trimmed V and J ends, which lost 2 bases and 3 bases, there was a span of 19 bases. The V gene's germline CDR1 is SEHNR and CDR2 FQNEAQ (reference sequence). This sample is drawn from a study of cytomegalovirus exposure and HLA in healthy donors. Amplification used 60 Vbeta primers and 13 Jbeta primers. Clones were sequenced by immunoSEQ multiplex PCR, and TCRdb holds only the in-frame ones, with some missing. The repertoire includes fewer than 200,000 clones, 82% of them detected once, and about 1.6% sits in the top ten. Notes on the study in general: The only immune exposure information that was available was CMV serostatus. With DRB1 most and HLA-C fewest, TCR association rates differed between HLA loci in a later analysis. In a later analysis, V- and J-gene trimming of beta chains associated with a DCLRE1C missense variant, replicated independently.

The receptor comes from a male donor in good health and CMV-seronegative. Sequencing was done on a sample of PBMCs. This chain connects TRBV7-9 to TRBJ2-5; a possible D gene is TRBD2 (7 bases). The CDR3 region has the DNA TGTGCCAGCAGCTTATCGTACGGGGGGCGAGCGGAAGAGACCCAGTACTTC. Translation gives CASSLSYGGRAEETQYF.